This TCR beta chain was sequenced for a study of identifying expanded T cells in peripheral blood (dated by TCRdb to between 2019 and 2020). Background for the entire study: Separate aliquots of the same genomic DNA pool were sequenced to produce technical replicates, and four replicates were compared in pairs.

During the collection period, no infections or other immune events were recorded for the healthy donors. Healthy-donor blood repertoires served as a training cohort to calibrate time-dependent variance in a beta-binomial model of T-cell clone differential abundance. The training cohort included some ten healthy donors, of whom 3 were female and 7 were male. On average the donors were around 45 years old, and their ages spanned roughly 29 to 64 years. Whole blood was collected from each healthy donor at three time points spaced approximately 2 weeks apart and obtained from a commercial supplier. For immunosequencing, genomic DNA was extracted from whole blood that had not been sorted. Worth noting for this clone: Its antigen specificity is not known. No quality values exist for individual bases; no much larger clone is one base distant.

TCRbeta CDR3 regions were profiled with the immunoSEQ Assay using bias-controlled multiplex PCR amplification of genomic DNA. The study's processing was this. To quantify the absolute abundance of each unique TCRbeta CDR3 region, the sequences were collapsed and filtered. Differential abundance was tested with two models: a binomial (Fisher-equivalent) model and a beta-binomial model that adds time-dependent variance fitted from healthy donors. Clones with fewer than 5 combined templates were excluded, and clones with Benjamini-Hochberg FDR below 0.01 were called differentially abundant. The form v = (b*log(k)+a)^2 was used to model beta-binomial variance as a function of total template count across the two samples. As stored in TCRdb, this immuneACCESS dataset retains in-frame rearrangements with V and J assigned. A fraction of the clones does not appear; measured against another copy, unresolved V genes explain less than half of the discrepancy, and the remainder lacks a known reason. For V, J and clone size, that table is used; D and trimming come from the DNA. This sample is represented by tens of thousands of clones; over 75% of them were singletons. Roughly 4.5% of the sample belongs to the ten largest clones.

Results and caveats for the whole study, not just this receptor: The authors expected biological variance in healthy repertoires might increase further over much longer intervals such as months to years. About 1.1 differentially abundant clones were flagged by the binomial model between technical replicates, whereas about 16 and 19 were flagged over around two weeks and four weeks, respectively. Across all healthy donors, variance in clone template counts between two-week samples was found to increase significantly with total template count. Both the number of clones called differentially abundant and the false-positive rate were significantly reduced by the beta-binomial model across all healthy-donor time intervals.

CDR1 and CDR2 were assigned from the germline V gene as MDHEN and SYDVKM. Trimmed from V: 6 bases; trimmed from J: 1 base; junction bases lacking a gene match: 1. The CDR3, cysteine through phenylalanine, is 13 amino acids long. Only CDR3 DNA is held: 39 bases, read in frame from base 1. The sequencing input was blood. The chain couples TRBV28 to TRBJ1-1; 8 central bases correspond to TRBD1. The receptor was isolated from a person between 18 and 75 years old in good health. The DNA sequence follows: TGTGCCAGCAGAACAGGGGGGAACACTGAAGCTTTCTTT. It codes for CASRTGGNTEAFF.